Listed here is a single TCR beta chain. What it binds is unknown. This CDR3 region has 14 residues. Trimming removed 2 bases at V and 2 bases at J, with 8 bases between. The germline V gene encodes CDR1 SGHTA and CDR2 FQGNSA. This sample stems from a study of cytomegalovirus exposure and HLA in healthy donors. Broader study findings: In a later analysis, across HLA loci, associated TCR counts were highest for DRB1, lowest for HLA-C. A highly shared variant cluster was judged a likely technical artifact. Later findings reportedly placed an Asian-associated ancestry cluster below the approximately 650-donor mean for N-insertions.

The PCR made use of 60 Vbeta and 13 Jbeta primers. Original processing methods: A later analysis counted about 80 million unique TCR beta chains, roughly 11 million shared. Sequenced by immunoSEQ multiplex PCR; TCRdb stores in-frame clones only, minus some. V, J and clone size are those of that table, while D and trimming were read from the DNA. The data show fewer than 180,000 clones, approximately 60% seen once. The V call is TRBV7-2, the J call TRBJ2-3; D remains unclear. The clonotype comes from an older woman in good health and CMV-seropositive. Sequencing used PBMCs. In nucleotides, the CDR3 is TGTGCCAGCAGCTTAAAAGGAGCCACAGATACGCAGTATTTT. Translated: CASSLKGATDTQYF.